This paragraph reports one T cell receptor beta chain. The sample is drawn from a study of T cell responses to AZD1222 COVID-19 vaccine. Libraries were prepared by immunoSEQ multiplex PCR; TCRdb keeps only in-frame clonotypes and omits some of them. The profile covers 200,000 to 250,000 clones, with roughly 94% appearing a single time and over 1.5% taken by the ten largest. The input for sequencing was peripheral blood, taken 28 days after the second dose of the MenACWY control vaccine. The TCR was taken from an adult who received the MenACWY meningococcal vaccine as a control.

The DNA of the CDR3 is TGTGCCAGCAGCTATCTAAGACAGGGGGCTGGGGCCAACGTCCTGACTTTC. It is translated as CASSYLRQGAGANVLTF. The chain employs TRBV5-6 and TRBJ2-6, with TRBD1 matching over 9 bases. V trimming: 3 bases; J trimming: 2 bases; junction bases outside the gene matches: 6. Germline lookup yields CDR1 SGHDT and CDR2 YYEEEE. This CDR3 contains 17 residues.